These 8 T cell receptor beta chains were all obtained from the same sample, sequenced in a study of T cell responses to AZD1222 COVID-19 vaccine. Produced via immunoSEQ multiplex PCR; TCRdb's table is partial and in-frame only. This sample has roughly 130,000 clones, with roughly nine tenths found just once. Sequenced here: peripheral blood, sampled on day 0 of AZD1222 vaccination. The receptors were sampled from an adult in good health.

The V gene is TRBV5-8, the J gene TRBJ1-5; D not resolved. The V end lost 0 bases, the J end lost 6 bases, and 7 bases lay between the germline ends. There are 13 residues in the CDR3. Germline loops: CDR1 SGHTS, CDR2 YDEGEE. The CDR3 DNA is TGTGCCAGCAGCTTGGGCACCTTTCAGCCCCAGCATTTT. Translating it yields CASSLGTFQPQHF. The variable domain in full, completed from reference TRBV5-8 and TRBJ1-5, reads EAGVTQSPTHLIKTRGQQATLRCSPISGHTSVYWYQQALGLGLQFLLWYDEGEERNRGNFPPRFSGRQFPNYSSELNVNALELEDSALYLCASSLGTFQPQHFGDGTRLSIL.

The rearrangement uses TRBV30 and TRBJ1-2, with 7 bases aligning to TRBD1. The CDR3 is made up of 13 amino acids. V lost 4 bases, J lost 1 base, and 3 bases stayed unmatched. Per germline, CDR1 GTSNPN and CDR2 SVGIG (reference sequence). The CDR3 here is CAWKGGSNYGYTF. For the CDR3, the DNA is TGTGCCTGGAAAGGGGGCAGTAACTATGGCTACACCTTC.

The V call is TRBV3-1 (or the pseudogene TRBV3-2), the J call TRBJ2-5, with 7 bases matching TRBD1. The CDR3 is made up of 14 amino acids. J was trimmed by 5 bases and V by 4 bases; bases with no gene match: 7. Germline CDR1 reads LGHDT; CDR2 reads YNNKEL (reference sequence). The CDR3 loop reads CASSLTGARETQYF. The CDR3 nucleotides are TGTGCCAGCAGCCTCACAGGGGCTCGGGAGACCCAGTACTTC.

This rearrangement joins TRBV6-6 to TRBJ1-1, with TRBD1 matching over 9 bases. The length of the CDR3 is 14 residues. Germline trimming cut 6 bases from V and 4 bases from J; bases unmatched to any gene: 6. Looked up from germline, CDR1 is MNHNY and CDR2 is SVGAGI (reference sequence). The CDR3 reads CASSRQGGSTEAFF. CDR3 bases: TGTGCCAGCAGCCGACAGGGGGGGAGCACTGAAGCTTTCTTT.

The gene calls are TRBV6-2 or TRBV6-3 and TRBJ2-1; 8 bases match TRBD2. The CDR3 has 17 amino acids. Per the germline V gene, CDR1 is MNHEY and CDR2 is SVGEGT. The J segment lost 6 bases and the V segment lost 2 bases, leaving 12 bases of the junction unmatched. The CDR3 spells CASSYPPGLVLSNEQFF. The CDR3 nucleotides are TGTGCCAGCAGTTACCCCCCGGGACTAGTTTTAAGCAATGAGCAGTTCTTC.

The rearrangement joins TRBV7-6 to TRBJ2-2; D ambiguous. Trimming left V 1 base short and J 1 base short, with 4 bases between. CDR3 length equals 14 residues. The germline V gene has CDR1 SGHVS and CDR2 FNYEAQ. CDR3 loop: CASSLDQNTGELFF. The CDR3 DNA is TGTGCCAGCAGCTTAGATCAGAACACCGGGGAGCTGTTTTTT.

This chain joins TRBV19 and TRBJ1-2; unclear D gene. Germline V gene sequence: CDR1 LNHDA, CDR2 SQIVND (reference sequence). This CDR3 region has 13 residues. V shed 8 bases and J shed 8 bases, with 18 bases lying between them. CDR3 protein: CASQDDALGGYTF. Written as DNA, the CDR3 is TGTGCCAGTCAGGACGACGCCCTCGGGGGCTACACCTTC.

The V call is TRBV24-1, the J call TRBJ2-7, with TRBD1 as a possible D gene (5 bases). Germline V gene data show CDR1 as KGHDR and CDR2 as SFDVKD. Trimming removed 5 bases at V and 3 bases at J, with 16 bases between. The CDR3 contains 15 residues. In DNA form, the CDR3 reads TGTGCCACCAGTGCCGCCCAGGGCCCCTTCTACGAGCAGTACTTC. Its protein is CATSAAQGPFYEQYF.